One and the same sample provided the 22 T cell receptor beta chains below, sequenced in a study of regulatory and conventional T cells in RAG deficiency. The sorted conventional CD4+ T cells were CD25-low and CD127-high, with genomic DNA sequenced. Sequenced by immunoSEQ multiplex PCR; TCRdb stores in-frame clones only, minus some. Of around 20,000 clones listed, almost 96% are singletons. The same sample was also studied in work on regulatory T cells. That source adds: Amplification used 52 TRBV primers and 13 TRBJ primers.

Sequenced sample: CD25- CD4+ T cells sorted from blood. The receptors were gathered from a human donor in good health.

As concerns this clone: The junction departs from germline at one end; a sequencing error may be responsible. V is TRBV2 and J is TRBJ1-3, with 9 bases aligning to TRBD1. The CDR3 contains 13 residues. CDR1 is SNHLY, CDR2 FYNNEI, per germline. CDR3 DNA: TGTGCCGGCAGGACAGGGGAGGGGAACACCATATATTTT. Protein sequence: CAGRTGEGNTIYF.

J is TRBJ2-1 and V is TRBV6-1, with D maybe TRBD2 (5 bases). CDR1 is MNHNS and CDR2 is SASEGT in the germline V gene. V lost 4 bases and J 2 bases, leaving 15 bases between the germline ends. This CDR3 region has 16 residues. CDR3 sequence (DNA): TGTGCCAGCAGTGTCGCGGTAGGGAGCCCCTACAATGAGCAGTTCTTC. Protein: CASSVAVGSPYNEQFF.

Of note for this clone: One end of the junction fails to match germline, which may point to a read error. J is TRBJ1-1 and V is TRBV30; D not resolved. The CDR3 runs 14 residues. The germline CDR1 and CDR2 sequences are GTSNPN and SVGIG (reference sequence). The DNA of the CDR3 is TGTGCCTGGAGTTTGGAGAGCACGAACACTGAAGCTTCCTTT. Its translation: CAWSLESTNTEASF.

V usage is TRBV11-3 and J usage is TRBJ1-1; D gene unclear. Looked up from germline, CDR1 is SGHNT and CDR2 is YENEEA. This CDR3 region has 13 residues. Trimming cost V 3 bases and J 3 bases, with 8 bases left between them. The CDR3 region is CASSFTRDTEAFF. The CDR3 nucleotides read TGTGCCAGCAGCTTTACGAGAGACACTGAAGCTTTCTTT.

The chain recombines TRBV27 with TRBJ1-2; tentatively, D is TRBD1 (5 bases). This CDR3 is 12 amino acids long. Trimming took off 5 bases at V and 9 bases at J, with 13 bases between the two ends. Germline loops: CDR1 MNHEY, CDR2 SMNVEV (reference sequence). The CDR3, as DNA: TGTGCCAGCAGTGGGCCGGGGGGACGCTACACCTTC. This sequence encodes CASSGPGGRYTF.

A single count supports this clone. This chain links TRBV30 with TRBJ1-1, with unresolved D. V was cut by 2 bases and J by 7 bases, with 8 bases left in between. Per the germline V gene, CDR1 is GTSNPN and CDR2 is SVGIG (reference sequence). The CDR3 consists of 11 residues. The CDR3 DNA is TGTGCCTGGAGTCCCTCGGGTGAAGCTTTCTTT. As protein: CAWSPSGEAFF.

This chain connects TRBV6-1 to TRBJ2-1; 9 positions match TRBD1. Germline values: CDR1 MNHNS, CDR2 SASEGT. With 3 bases clipped from V and 7 bases from J, the junction kept 10 bases outside the gene matches. The CDR3 consists of 16 residues. CDR3 sequence (DNA): TGTGCCAGCAGTGAGCCGGGACAGGGCGGTCTGAATGAGCAGTTCTTC. Residues: CASSEPGQGGLNEQFF.

V and J are TRBV10-3 and TRBJ1-2, with D unresolved. CDR1 ENHRY and CDR2 SYGVKD come from the germline V gene. V was shortened by 4 bases and J by 6 bases, with 12 bases between the two germline ends. The CDR3 runs to 13 residues. This CDR3 is CAISGAITDGYTF. The CDR3 DNA follows: TGTGCCATCAGTGGTGCCATAACTGATGGCTACACCTTC.

The rearrangement uses TRBV10-3 and TRBJ2-2; 7 bases map to TRBD1. The V segment lost 4 bases and the J segment 6 bases; nucleotides outside the gene matches: 5. This CDR3 is built from 14 residues. The germline V gene has CDR1 ENHRY and CDR2 SYGVKD. This CDR3 reads CAISVGTDPGELFF. The CDR3 DNA follows: TGTGCCATCAGTGTGGGGACAGACCCCGGGGAGCTGTTTTTT.

Regarding this clone: This sample also contains other DNA sequences that code for the same CDR3. J is TRBJ1-4 and V is TRBV5-1; no definite D call. The germline CDR1 and CDR2 sequences are SGHRS and YFSETQ. The germline V and J ends were trimmed by 0 bases and 2 bases, with 5 bases remaining between them. CDR3 size: 14 residues. CDR3 protein: CASSLDSTNEKLFF. The CDR3 coding sequence is TGCGCCAGCAGCTTGGACAGCACTAATGAAAAACTGTTTTTT.

The chain carries TRBV7-9 and TRBJ1-1, with D perhaps matching TRBD1 (6 bases). CDR1 and CDR2 from the germline V gene are SEHNR and FQNEAQ (reference sequence). The CDR3 is made up of 16 amino acids. The V end was cut by 5 bases, the J end by 5 bases, with 21 bases between. The CDR3 DNA follows: TGTGCCAGCAGCCAAAAGTCGGGACAACTGCGAACTGAAGCTTTCTTT. This codes for CASSQKSGQLRTEAFF.

The chain links TRBV5-6 to TRBJ1-6; 8 nucleotides line up with TRBD1. The germline CDR1 and CDR2 sequences are SGHDT and YYEEEE. V gave up 6 bases and J gave up 7 bases; unmatched junction bases: 6. The CDR3 is 14 amino acids. The CDR3 DNA reads TGTGCCAGCACTTATCGACAGGGGAATTCACCCCTCCACTTT. This codes for CASTYRQGNSPLHF. The variable domain in full, with the rest retrieved from reference TRBV5-6 and TRBJ1-6, is DAGVTQSPTHLIKTRGQQVTLRCSPKSGHDTVSWYQQALGQGPQFIFQYYEEEERQRGNFPDRFSGHQFPNYSSELNVNALLLGDSALYLCASTYRQGNSPLHFGNGTRLTVT.

This chain links TRBV5-1 with TRBJ1-2; 9 bases are a match to TRBD1. From germline, CDR1 is SGHRS and CDR2 YFSETQ. The CDR3 is made up of 14 amino acids. Losses at the gene ends were 3 bases for V and 7 bases for J; bases not matched to a gene: 7. This chain's CDR3 is CASSSGTGSGGYTF. CDR3 nucleotides: TGCGCCAGCAGCTCTGGGACAGGGTCGGGTGGCTACACCTTC.

The chain uses TRBV19 and TRBJ2-3; D may be TRBD1 (6 bases). Trimming took off 8 bases at V and 5 bases at J, with 14 bases between the two ends. Per the germline V gene, CDR1 is LNHDA and CDR2 is SQIVND (reference sequence). The CDR3 length is 13 residues. Here the CDR3 reads CASGWTEGDTQYF. The CDR3 coding sequence is TGTGCCAGTGGCTGGACAGAAGGAGATACGCAGTATTTT.

The chain employs TRBV7-9 and TRBJ1-1; 8 bases align to TRBD1. CDR1 and CDR2 from the germline V gene are SEHNR and FQNEAQ (reference sequence). Losses at the gene ends were 5 bases for V and 4 bases for J; bases not matched to a gene: 9. The CDR3 is made up of 15 amino acids. CDR3 loop: CASSPGQGTRTEAFF. As DNA, the CDR3 is TGTGCCAGCAGCCCCGGACAGGGCACCCGCACTGAAGCTTTCTTT. Using reference TRBV7-9 and TRBJ1-1 for the parts outside the CDR3, the full variable domain is DTGVSQNPRHKITKRGQNVTFRCDPISEHNRLYWYRQTLGQGPEFLTYFQNEAQLEKSRLLSDRFSAERPKGSFSTLEIQRTEQGDSAMYLCASSPGQGTRTEAFFGQGTRLTVV.

As to this clone: One end of the junction is discordant with germline, which a read error may explain. CDR3 nucleotide sequence: TGTGCCAGCTACCCCCTCCGGGGACAGCCGAACTTC. This sequence encodes CASYPLRGQPNF. The chain combines TRBV27 with TRBJ1-2; 7 nucleotides align to TRBD1. CDR1 is MNHEY and CDR2 is SMNVEV in the germline V gene (reference sequence). The CDR3 is 12 residues long.

This sequence joins TRBV7-2 and TRBJ2-7, with 11 nucleotides matching TRBD1. This CDR3 is built from 16 residues. V gave up 3 bases and J gave up 6 bases; unmatched junction bases: 10. The germline gives CDR1 SGHTA, CDR2 FQGNSA. The CDR3: CASSFQLGQGDPEQYF. The CDR3, as DNA: TGTGCCAGCAGCTTCCAATTGGGACAGGGGGATCCCGAGCAGTACTTC.

The CDR3 spells CASSYTGTGDTGELFF. CDR3 sequence (DNA): TGTGCCAGCAGCTACACCGGGACAGGGGACACCGGGGAGCTGTTTTTT. The gene calls are TRBV7-8 and TRBJ2-2; 10 nucleotides match TRBD1. The CDR3 totals 16 residues. CDR1 and CDR2 (germline): SGHVS, FQNEAQ. V was pared by 4 bases and J by 3 bases, with 5 bases of the junction left unmatched. The whole variable domain, remainder taken from reference TRBV7-8 and TRBJ2-2, is GAGVSQSPRYKVAKRGQDVALRCDPISGHVSLFWYQQALGQGPEFLTYFQNEAQLDKSGLPSDRFFAERPEGSVSTLKIQRTQQEDSAVYLCASSYTGTGDTGELFFGEGSRLTVL.

J is TRBJ2-1 and V is TRBV7-2; D uncertain. Trimming stripped 4 bases from V and 5 bases from J, with 15 bases between. Germline loops: CDR1 SGHTA, CDR2 FQGNSA. This CDR3 comprises 15 residues. CDR3 nucleotide sequence: TGTGCCAGCAGCTCCTCATCTCCCCTAGACAATGAGCAGTTCTTC. Its protein is CASSSSSPLDNEQFF.

The V gene is TRBV4-3, the J gene TRBJ1-2; no definite D call. CDR1 LGHNA and CDR2 YSLEER come from the germline V gene. Trimming took off 0 bases at V and 6 bases at J, with 14 bases between the two ends. This CDR3 spans 15 amino acids. As DNA, the CDR3 is TGCGCCAGCAGCCAAGATTGGCAGGCCGTCAATGGCTACACCTTC. Its translation: CASSQDWQAVNGYTF.

This sequence joins TRBV28 and TRBJ1-2; 9 bases fit TRBD1. The CDR3 extends over 15 amino acids. V was pared by 4 bases and J by 8 bases, with 11 bases of the junction left unmatched. Looked up from germline, CDR1 is MDHEN and CDR2 is SYDVKM. Here the CDR3 reads CASSSTGGAAPGYTF. The DNA of the CDR3 is TGTGCCAGCAGTTCTACAGGGGGCGCCGCGCCGGGCTACACCTTC.

The V and J genes are TRBV6-5 and TRBJ1-3; 7 bases map to TRBD1. V shed 6 bases, J shed 6 bases, and the junction held 8 bases outside the gene matches. The CDR3 sequence is 14 residues long. Germline V lookup: CDR1 MNHEY, CDR2 SVGAGI. CDR3 sequence (DNA): TGTGCCAGCAGCCTACAGGGGACGGTAAACACCATATATTTT. Translating gives CASSLQGTVNTIYF.